A selection of T cell receptor beta chains follows, all from one sample in a study of cytomegalovirus exposure and HLA in healthy donors. The table came from immunoSEQ multiplex PCR; TCRdb's copy has only in-frame clones and leaves some out. The data contain approximately 160,000 clones, more than 80% of them singletons. Material: PBMCs. These receptors all come from a woman under 30 in good health and CMV-seronegative. Each CDR3 is given with its conserved first and last residue. A D gene is named only where the DNA matches it firmly. Size is stated for part of the rows, as once, few or many counts, or as a class when the clone is expanded.

j_gene: TRBJ2-7; abundance: .; d_gene: .; v_gene: TRBV10-1; CDR3nt: TGCGCCAGCAGTGAGTCACCGGGGTTCGAGCAGTACTTC; CDR3aa: CASSESPGFEQYF
j_gene: TRBJ1-5; abundance: .; d_gene: TRBD1; v_gene: TRBV25-1; CDR3nt: TGCGCCAACAGTGGGTCCGGGACAGACCATTATAGCAATCAGCCCCAGCATTTT; CDR3aa: CANSGSGTDHYSNQPQHF
j_gene: TRBJ2-3; abundance: .; d_gene: .; v_gene: TRBV28; CDR3nt: TGTGCCAGCTCCCAGGGGATAGATACGCAGTATTTT; CDR3aa: CASSQGIDTQYF
j_gene: TRBJ1-2; abundance: once; d_gene: .; v_gene: TRBV9; CDR3nt: TGTGCCAGCAGCGTACTCGAGAGGGCGAACTATGGCTACACCTTC; CDR3aa: CASSVLERANYGYTF
j_gene: TRBJ1-1; abundance: .; d_gene: .; v_gene: TRBV5-1; CDR3nt: TGCGCCAGCAGCTTGGTCTTTGAAACCGAGGCTTTCTTT; CDR3aa: CASSLVFETEAFF
j_gene: TRBJ2-7; abundance: .; d_gene: TRBD1; v_gene: TRBV13; CDR3nt: TGTGCCAGCAGCCTTACAGGGGGTAAGCAGTACTTC; CDR3aa: CASSLTGGKQYF
j_gene: TRBJ2-4; abundance: .; d_gene: .; v_gene: TRBV2; CDR3nt: TGTGCCAGCAGTGACCCGGGACACTCGTTAGGCAAAAACATTCAGTACTTC; CDR3aa: CASSDPGHSLGKNIQYF
j_gene: TRBJ1-2; abundance: .; d_gene: .; v_gene: TRBV7-9; CDR3nt: TGTTCCAGCAGCTTAGTTGCTTCCAGGGCAGGAGTCTATGGCTACACCTTC; CDR3aa: CSSSLVASRAGVYGYTF
j_gene: TRBJ1-4; abundance: .; d_gene: .; v_gene: TRBV29-1; CDR3nt: TGCAGCGTTGAGTCTTCCGAAAAACTGTTTTTT; CDR3aa: CSVESSEKLFF
j_gene: TRBJ1-4; abundance: .; d_gene: .; v_gene: TRBV6-6; CDR3nt: TGTGCCAGTGAGGGACAACTAGAAAAACTGTTTTTT; CDR3aa: CASEGQLEKLFF
j_gene: TRBJ2-1; abundance: .; d_gene: TRBD2; v_gene: TRBV6-5; CDR3nt: TGTGCCAGCAGCCGGACTAGCGGGGGAGAGGATGAGCAGTTCTTC; CDR3aa: CASSRTSGGEDEQFF
j_gene: TRBJ2-1; abundance: .; d_gene: .; v_gene: TRBV10-1; CDR3nt: TGCGCCAGCAGTGAGGCCTGGGCTAGCGAGGTTAATGAGCAGTTCTTC; CDR3aa: CASSEAWASEVNEQFF
j_gene: TRBJ2-2; abundance: .; d_gene: TRBD1; v_gene: TRBV19; CDR3nt: TGTGCCAGTAGTAGGCAGGGACAGGGGGCCGATAGCGGGGAGCTGTTTTTT; CDR3aa: CASSRQGQGADSGELFF
j_gene: TRBJ2-7; abundance: .; d_gene: TRBD1; v_gene: TRBV5-4; CDR3nt: TGTGCCAGCAGCTCGGACAGGGGTTACGAGCAGTACTTC; CDR3aa: CASSSDRGYEQYF
j_gene: TRBJ1-1; abundance: .; d_gene: TRBD1; v_gene: TRBV28; CDR3nt: TGTGCCAGCAGCTATCCAGGGCAGGGGGCCCCCACTGAAGCTTTCTTT; CDR3aa: CASSYPGQGAPTEAFF
j_gene: TRBJ2-5; abundance: .; d_gene: TRBD1; v_gene: TRBV6-1; CDR3nt: TGTGCCAGCAGTAAAAACAGGGGTAAAGAGACCCAGTACTTC; CDR3aa: CASSKNRGKETQYF
j_gene: TRBJ2-2; abundance: .; d_gene: TRBD2; v_gene: TRBV4-2; CDR3nt: TGTGCCAGCAGCCAAGATTTATGGGGAGGGGCCGGGGAGCTGTTTTTT; CDR3aa: CASSQDLWGGAGELFF
j_gene: TRBJ2-1; abundance: .; d_gene: .; v_gene: TRBV6-5; CDR3nt: TGTGCCAGCAGTTACGAAACAGGCGCCAATGAGCAGTTCTTC; CDR3aa: CASSYETGANEQFF
j_gene: TRBJ1-4; abundance: .; d_gene: .; v_gene: TRBV7-9; CDR3nt: TGTTCCAGCAGCCAATACAGAACAACTAATGAAAAACTGTTTTTT; CDR3aa: CSSSQYRTTNEKLFF
j_gene: TRBJ2-7; abundance: few; d_gene: .; v_gene: TRBV4-1; CDR3nt: TGCGCCAGCAGCCAAGATGGCAGGCTCCCGTACTTC; CDR3aa: CASSQDGRLPYF
j_gene: TRBJ2-1; abundance: .; d_gene: TRBD2; v_gene: TRBV28; CDR3nt: TGTGCCAGCACCCCGCCAAGGCTAGCGGACAACAATGAGCAGTTCTTC; CDR3aa: CASTPPRLADNNEQFF
j_gene: TRBJ2-1; abundance: once; d_gene: .; v_gene: TRBV2; CDR3nt: TGTGCCAGCAGTGAAACATTCCTCTCCTACAATGAGCAGTTCTTC; CDR3aa: CASSETFLSYNEQFF
j_gene: TRBJ1-2; abundance: .; d_gene: .; v_gene: TRBV6-1; CDR3nt: TGTGCCAGCAGTGAAGCAGGGGGAGCATATGGCTACACCTTC; CDR3aa: CASSEAGGAYGYTF
j_gene: TRBJ2-2; abundance: .; d_gene: .; v_gene: TRBV15; CDR3nt: TGTGCCACCAGCAGAGATACCGGACAGTACACCGGGGAGCTGTTTTTT; CDR3aa: CATSRDTGQYTGELFF
j_gene: TRBJ2-1; abundance: .; d_gene: TRBD2; v_gene: TRBV13; CDR3nt: TGTGCCAGCAGAGCCAGGTCCGGGACTAGAATGTACAATGAGCAGTTCTTC; CDR3aa: CASRARSGTRMYNEQFF
j_gene: TRBJ1-2; abundance: .; d_gene: TRBD1; v_gene: TRBV5-1; CDR3nt: TGCGCCAGCAGCTCGACGGACAGGGGCACGCATTACGGCTACACCTTC; CDR3aa: CASSSTDRGTHYGYTF
j_gene: TRBJ1-1; abundance: .; d_gene: .; v_gene: TRBV5-1; CDR3nt: TGCGCCAGCAGCTTCGGACACATGAACACTGAAGCTTTCTTT; CDR3aa: CASSFGHMNTEAFF
j_gene: TRBJ2-7; abundance: .; d_gene: .; v_gene: TRBV30; CDR3nt: TGTGCCTCTGGACAGTCCTACGAGCAGTACTTC; CDR3aa: CASGQSYEQYF
j_gene: TRBJ2-7; abundance: .; d_gene: .; v_gene: TRBV2; CDR3nt: TGTGCCAGCACTCCGCGGGGACCCAACCCCTACGAGCAGTACTTC; CDR3aa: CASTPRGPNPYEQYF
j_gene: TRBJ2-7; abundance: .; d_gene: .; v_gene: TRBV4-1; CDR3nt: TGCGCCAGCAGCCAAGGTTATTATCCCTACGAGCAGTACTTC; CDR3aa: CASSQGYYPYEQYF
j_gene: TRBJ1-6; abundance: .; d_gene: .; v_gene: TRBV11-2; CDR3nt: TGTGCCAGCAGCTTCCCAGATTCACCCCTCCACTTT; CDR3aa: CASSFPDSPLHF
j_gene: TRBJ2-7; abundance: .; d_gene: .; v_gene: TRBV7-3; CDR3nt: TGTGCCAGCAGCCCCTCCAGGGGATCGTACGAGCAGTACTTC; CDR3aa: CASSPSRGSYEQYF
j_gene: TRBJ1-5; abundance: .; d_gene: .; v_gene: TRBV7-6; CDR3nt: TGTGCCAGTAGCCCAGGGTATGGACACAATCAGCCCCAGCATTTT; CDR3aa: CASSPGYGHNQPQHF
j_gene: TRBJ2-3; abundance: .; d_gene: TRBD2; v_gene: TRBV5-1; CDR3nt: TGCGCCAGCAGCTTGGCGGGGGGTGAGGTGGCAGATACGCAGTATTTT; CDR3aa: CASSLAGGEVADTQYF
j_gene: TRBJ2-1; abundance: .; d_gene: TRBD2; v_gene: TRBV9; CDR3nt: TGTGCCAGCAGCGTCGACCTAGCGGGGGGATACAATGAGCAGTTCTTC; CDR3aa: CASSVDLAGGYNEQFF
j_gene: TRBJ2-7; abundance: .; d_gene: TRBD2; v_gene: TRBV28; CDR3nt: TGTGCCAGCAGTTTACTCGGGACTAGCGGATCCTACGAGCAGTACTTC; CDR3aa: CASSLLGTSGSYEQYF
j_gene: TRBJ2-7; abundance: .; d_gene: TRBD1; v_gene: TRBV29-1; CDR3nt: TGCAGCGTCGATCCTGGGACAGGGTACGAGCAGTACTTC; CDR3aa: CSVDPGTGYEQYF
j_gene: TRBJ2-2; abundance: .; d_gene: .; v_gene: TRBV9; CDR3nt: TGTGCCAGCAGCGTAGCTCTACAGGGTAACACCGGGGAGCTGTTTTTT; CDR3aa: CASSVALQGNTGELFF
j_gene: TRBJ1-2; abundance: once; d_gene: .; v_gene: TRBV4-2; CDR3nt: TGTGCCAGCAGCCAAGGGACGCAAGAGGAGGCCAACACCTTC; CDR3aa: CASSQGTQEEANTF
j_gene: TRBJ1-1; abundance: .; d_gene: .; v_gene: TRBV27; CDR3nt: TGTGCCAGCAGTTTAATTGGAGGCACTGAAGCTTTCTTT; CDR3aa: CASSLIGGTEAFF
j_gene: TRBJ1-1; abundance: .; d_gene: .; v_gene: TRBV28; CDR3nt: TGTGCCAGCAGTTTGCAGGGGCACACTGAAGCTTTCTTT; CDR3aa: CASSLQGHTEAFF
j_gene: TRBJ2-7; abundance: .; d_gene: TRBD1; v_gene: TRBV10-2; CDR3nt: TGCGCCAGCAGTGACTCGAGACAGGGCCTAAGATACGAGCAGTACTTC; CDR3aa: CASSDSRQGLRYEQYF
j_gene: TRBJ2-5; abundance: .; d_gene: .; v_gene: TRBV6-6; CDR3nt: TGTGCCAGCAGTTACCGGCAGGGCCAAGAGACCCAGTACTTC; CDR3aa: CASSYRQGQETQYF
j_gene: TRBJ2-2; abundance: .; d_gene: .; v_gene: TRBV12-5; CDR3nt: TGTGCTAGTGGTTTGTCGGGCACCGGGGAGCTGTTTTTT; CDR3aa: CASGLSGTGELFF
j_gene: TRBJ1-5; abundance: .; d_gene: TRBD1; v_gene: TRBV5-8; CDR3nt: TGTGCCAGCAGCCGTACTACCGGGACAGGGAATGTCTTGAACAATCAGCCCCAGCATTTT; CDR3aa: CASSRTTGTGNVLNNQPQHF
j_gene: TRBJ1-2; abundance: .; d_gene: .; v_gene: TRBV6-5; CDR3nt: TGTGCCAGCAGTTATGGTCCGGGAGAAGGGGACTATGGCTACACCTTC; CDR3aa: CASSYGPGEGDYGYTF
j_gene: TRBJ2-7; abundance: .; d_gene: .; v_gene: TRBV18; CDR3nt: TGTGCCAGCTGTTCACAGGAGACCTACGAGCAGTACTTC; CDR3aa: CASCSQETYEQYF
j_gene: TRBJ2-5; abundance: .; d_gene: .; v_gene: TRBV7-9; CDR3nt: TGTGCCAGCAGCTTGCATGTCCGGGAGTACCAAGAGACCCAGTACTTC; CDR3aa: CASSLHVREYQETQYF
j_gene: TRBJ1-2; abundance: few; d_gene: .; v_gene: TRBV6-1; CDR3nt: TGTGCCAGCAGTGAGCGGGGGTGGGGCTACACCTTC; CDR3aa: CASSERGWGYTF
j_gene: TRBJ2-1; abundance: once; d_gene: TRBD1; v_gene: TRBV5-1; CDR3nt: TGCGCCAGCAGCGCCGGACAGGCCTACAATGAGCAGTTCTTC; CDR3aa: CASSAGQAYNEQFF